What follows are 30 T cell receptor beta chains derived from one specimen sequenced in a study of early T cells in non-severe SARS-CoV-2 infection. From the 5' RACE reads, TCRdb called clonotypes with MiXCR, one entry per CDR3 protein. The sample shows over 45,000 distinct CDR3 sequences, under 7.5% of them seen only once. Here the sequenced sample was whole blood, taken at baseline. The receptor set was obtained from an adult who was a healthcare worker with PCR-confirmed SARS-CoV-2 infection or an uninfected control (not recorded which).

This clonotype came up a few times. The genes are TRBV6-6 and TRBJ1-1; 7 bases fit TRBD1. The CDR3 has 15 amino acids. Per germline, CDR1 MNHNY and CDR2 SVGAGI (reference sequence). The ends lost 6 bases at V and 1 base at J; junction bases unmatched: 8. The CDR3 sequence: CASSILDRANTEAFF. CDR3 DNA: TGTGCCAGCAGCATCCTAGACAGGGCGAACACTGAAGCTTTCTTT.

At least ten counts were recorded for this clonotype. The V call is TRBV12-3 or TRBV12-4, the J call TRBJ1-1; D may be TRBD1 (5 bases). CDR3 length equals 19 residues. V was clipped by 3 bases and J by 0 bases, with 23 bases between them. Here the CDR3 DNA reads TGTGCCAGCAGTTTTGCAGTGGGGCAGTCCACATCTCTGAACACTGAAGCTTTCTTT. Translated: CASSFAVGQSTSLNTEAFF.

The chain uses TRBV27 and TRBJ2-3, with D perhaps matching TRBD2 (5 bases). The germline V and J ends were trimmed by 3 bases and 0 bases, with 16 bases remaining between them. In germline, CDR1 is MNHEY, CDR2 SMNVEV (reference sequence). This CDR3 has 17 residues. For the CDR3, the DNA is TGTGCCAGCAGTTTTGGATTGGCGGAGGCGAGCACAGATACGCAGTATTTT. This gives the protein CASSFGLAEASTDTQYF.

This clonotype was seen ten or more times. The chain employs TRBV29-1 and TRBJ2-2; 7 bases agree with TRBD1. Germline CDR1 SQVTM, CDR2 ANQGSEA. The J segment lost 1 base and the V segment lost 7 bases, leaving 15 bases of the junction unmatched. The CDR3 extends over 17 amino acids. CDR3 DNA sequence: TGCAGCGCTTACGCACTTGTCCGGGACAGGAACACCGGGGAGCTGTTTTTT. Encoded protein: CSAYALVRDRNTGELFF.

This clonotype was detected many times. The rearrangement uses TRBV7-9 and TRBJ2-3; no firm D call. Trimming shortened V by 1 base and J by 6 bases, and 17 bases separated the two germline ends. The CDR3 totals 16 residues. CDR1 is SEHNR and CDR2 is FQNEAQ in the germline V gene (reference sequence). For the CDR3, the DNA is TGTGCCAGCAGCTTAGGTCCGGCGGCCGCACAGGATACGCAGTATTTT. Encoded protein: CASSLGPAAAQDTQYF.

At least ten counts were recorded for this clonotype. V is TRBV4-2 and J is TRBJ1-2; a weak D match, TRBD1 (5 bases). The length of the CDR3 is 16 residues. V was pared by 4 bases and J by 4 bases, with 19 bases between. Per germline, CDR1 LGHNA and CDR2 YNFKEQ. The CDR3 DNA reads as TGTGCCAGCAGCCGAGATTGGGGCCCAGCGGCCTATGGCTACACCTTC. It codes for CASSRDWGPAAYGYTF.

There are many counts of this clonotype. The rearrangement links TRBV5-5 to TRBJ2-6, with a tentative D call TRBD1 (5 bases). The CDR3 totals 15 residues. Germline lookup yields CDR1 SGHKS and CDR2 YYEKEE (reference sequence). The ends were cut back, 2 bases at V and 2 bases at J, with 8 bases in the middle. The CDR3 DNA follows: TGTGCCAGCAGCTTAGGGGTCCCTGGGGCCAACGTCCTGACTTTC. Its protein product is CASSLGVPGANVLTF.

The V and J genes are TRBV6-2 or TRBV6-3 and TRBJ2-7, with TRBD2 matching over 11 bases. The CDR3 spans 14 residues. After removal of 5 bases from V and 3 bases from J, the junction contained 3 bases not matched to a gene. Germline CDR1 is MNHEY and CDR2 is SVGEGT. CDR3 sequence reads: CASSPTSGGYEQYF. CDR3 sequence (DNA): TGTGCCAGCAGTCCTACTAGCGGGGGCTACGAGCAGTACTTC.

This clonotype was counted ten times or more. This chain links TRBV28 with TRBJ2-7, with 8 bases that match TRBD2. The CDR3 consists of 15 residues. V shed 3 bases and J 6 bases; nucleotides not matched to a gene: 10. Germline assignment: CDR1 MDHEN and CDR2 SYDVKM. CDR3 nucleotides: TGTGCCAGCAGTTTCGGGGGGGCCGGGGGACTCGAGCAGTACTTC. Residues: CASSFGGAGGLEQYF.

The rearrangement joins TRBV6-5 to TRBJ2-2, with D uncertain. The germline gives CDR1 MNHEY, CDR2 SVGAGI. The V end lost 6 bases, the J end lost 6 bases, and 5 bases lay between the germline ends. The CDR3 has 11 amino acids. CDR3 in amino acids: CASRRSGELFF. The CDR3 DNA reads TGTGCCAGCAGAAGATCCGGGGAGCTGTTTTTT.

This clonotype turned up a few times. V gene TRBV20-1 combines with J gene TRBJ2-3; D is undetermined. Trimming removed 6 bases from V and 0 bases from J, with 16 bases in between. Germline V gene sequence: CDR1 DFQATT, CDR2 SNEGSKA (reference sequence). CDR3 length: 15 amino acids. CDR3 bases: TGCAGTGCCGCCCTCCGCTACGACAGCACAGATACGCAGTATTTT. This sequence encodes CSAALRYDSTDTQYF.

This clonotype was seen a few times. V and J are TRBV5-5 and TRBJ1-2; 8 nucleotides agree with TRBD1. Losses at the gene ends were 4 bases for V and 0 bases for J; bases not matched to a gene: 8. CDR3 length: 16 amino acids. Per the germline V gene, CDR1 is SGHKS and CDR2 is YYEKEE (reference sequence). In nucleotides, the CDR3 is TGTGCCAGCAGCCCCCTGGGGGACAGGACTAACTATGGCTACACCTTC. Translated: CASSPLGDRTNYGYTF. The full variable domain, completed using reference TRBV5-5 and TRBJ1-2, is DAGVTQSPTHLIKTRGQQVTLRCSPISGHKSVSWYQQVLGQGPQFIFQYYEKEERGRGNFPDRFSARQFPNYSSELNVNALLLGDSALYLCASSPLGDRTNYGYTFGSGTRLTVV.

This clonotype was seen a few times. This chain uses TRBV20-1 with TRBJ2-3, with a possible D match to TRBD1 (6 bases). This CDR3 region has 12 residues. The germline gives CDR1 DFQATT, CDR2 SNEGSKA (reference sequence). V was cut by 6 bases and J by 6 bases, with 13 bases left in between. Written as DNA, the CDR3 is TGCAGTGCCCGTGACAGGTCGGATACGCAGTATTTT. Its protein is CSARDRSDTQYF.

The chain is built from TRBV10-3 and TRBJ2-3; possibly TRBD1 for D (5 bases). The CDR3 consists of 14 residues. CDR1 is ENHRY, CDR2 SYGVKD, per germline. V was clipped by 7 bases and J by 6 bases, with 17 bases between them. CDR3 coding DNA: TGTGCCATCAAGGACACCAGGGCCTGGGATACGCAGTATTTT. Its translation: CAIKDTRAWDTQYF.

This clonotype was seen ten or more times. The J gene is TRBJ1-2, the V gene TRBV3-1; D remains unclear. Germline V gene sequence: CDR1 LGHDT, CDR2 YNNKEL (reference sequence). CDR3 length: 15 residues. The V gene lost 1 base and the J gene lost 3 bases, with 12 bases spanning the gap. The CDR3 DNA reads TGTGCCAGCAGCCAAGTTGACCTCCACTACTATGGCTACACCTTC. Its translation is CASSQVDLHYYGYTF.

V and J are TRBV6-2 or TRBV6-3 and TRBJ2-7; D might be TRBD2 (5 bases). This CDR3 is 13 amino acids long. V was trimmed by 11 bases and J by 3 bases, leaving 17 bases between them. Germline lookup yields CDR1 MNHEY and CDR2 SVGEGT. The CDR3 DNA follows: TGTGCCGCACAAAGGAGGAGTGACTACGAGCAGTACTTC. Protein sequence: CAAQRRSDYEQYF.

This clonotype was found many times. The chain employs TRBV7-2 and TRBJ1-3; D is unresolved. The V gene's germline CDR1 is SGHTA and CDR2 FQGNSA. Trimming stripped 5 bases from V and 4 bases from J, with 15 bases between. This CDR3 comprises 15 residues. The DNA for the CDR3 is TGTGCCAGCAGCAGGCAGACAATATCCGGAAACACCATATATTTT. Encoded protein: CASSRQTISGNTIYF.

V usage is TRBV7-6 and J usage is TRBJ2-3; D gene uncertain. The CDR3 has 12 amino acids. Trimming cost V 5 bases and J 6 bases, with 9 bases left between them. Germline V gene lookup returns CDR1 SGHVS and CDR2 FNYEAQ. This CDR3 is CASSLPMDTQYF. In nucleotides, the CDR3 is TGTGCCAGCAGCCTCCCGATGGATACGCAGTATTTT.

This clonotype was detected many times. The chain couples TRBV29-1 to TRBJ2-3; D is uncertain. Trimming pared 5 bases from V and 5 bases from J, leaving 11 bases between. Germline assignment: CDR1 SQVTM and CDR2 ANQGSEA. The CDR3 has 12 amino acids. The CDR3 here is CSVQSGEDTQYF. The CDR3 DNA reads TGCAGCGTTCAATCTGGAGAAGATACGCAGTATTTT.

This clonotype was found a few times. The chain employs TRBV9 and TRBJ2-3, with TRBD2 matching over 9 bases. Trimming cost V 4 bases and J 3 bases; bases outside gene matches: 6. Germline values: CDR1 SGDLS, CDR2 YYNGEE. CDR3 length equals 15 residues. This chain's CDR3 is CASSPRLAETDTQYF. In DNA form, the CDR3 reads TGTGCCAGCAGCCCCCGACTAGCGGAGACAGATACGCAGTATTTT. The whole variable domain, remainder taken from reference TRBV9 and TRBJ2-3, is DSGVTQTPKHLITATGQRVTLRCSPRSGDLSVYWYQQSLDQGLQFLIQYYNGEERAKGNILERFSAQQFPDLHSELNLSSLELGDSALYFCASSPRLAETDTQYFGPGTRLTVL.

The chain has TRBV7-6 and TRBJ2-2, with 7 positions matching TRBD2. Per germline, CDR1 SGHVS and CDR2 FNYEAQ. This CDR3 has 16 residues. The ends lost 2 bases at V and 3 bases at J; junction bases unmatched: 6. This CDR3 reads CASSLFSGGDTGELFF. The CDR3 DNA reads TGTGCCAGCAGCTTATTTTCGGGGGGAGACACCGGGGAGCTGTTTTTT.

The CDR3 protein is CSVTGEVEAFF. CDR3 bases: TGCAGCGTGACAGGGGAGGTTGAAGCTTTCTTT. The chain has TRBV29-1 and TRBJ1-1; TRBD1 aligns across 8 bases. V gave up 6 bases and J gave up 7 bases; unmatched junction bases: 4. CDR3 size: 11 residues. Germline values: CDR1 SQVTM, CDR2 ANQGSEA.

This clonotype was found many times. This chain joins TRBV28 and TRBJ2-1; D might be TRBD1 (6 bases). Trimming took 4 bases from V and 5 from J, leaving 21 bases between them. The CDR3 loop spans 17 amino acids. CDR1 and CDR2 from the germline V gene are MDHEN and SYDVKM. The CDR3 bases are TGTGCCAGCAGTTCCCTTACCCGGGACACACCTAACAATGAGCAGTTCTTC. This codes for CASSSLTRDTPNNEQFF.

J is TRBJ2-4 and V is TRBV2, with D perhaps TRBD2 (5 bases). V lost 5 bases and J lost 4, with 12 bases in between. This CDR3 has 14 residues. Germline lookup yields CDR1 SNHLY and CDR2 FYNNEI. The CDR3 DNA sequence: TGTGCCAGCAGTACAGCGGACTGGAAAAACATTCAGTACTTC. Residues: CASSTADWKNIQYF.

The genes are TRBV20-1 and TRBJ2-7, with 11 positions matching TRBD2. V shed 8 bases, J shed 1 base, and the junction held 4 bases outside the gene matches. The CDR3 consists of 13 residues. Germline V gives CDR1 DFQATT, CDR2 SNEGSKA (reference sequence). The CDR3 protein is CSSLAGGSYEQYF. CDR3 DNA sequence: TGCAGTTCTCTAGCGGGGGGATCCTACGAGCAGTACTTC.

This clonotype has more than one count but fewer than ten. This chain connects TRBV5-1 to TRBJ1-6; D ambiguous. The germline V and J ends were trimmed by 0 bases and 5 bases, with 6 bases remaining between them. Germline lookup yields CDR1 SGHRS and CDR2 YFSETQ. The CDR3 covers 14 residues. CDR3 nucleotides: TGCGCCAGCAGCTTGGGACTGGATAATTCACCCCTCCACTTT. This encodes CASSLGLDNSPLHF. The variable domain in full, with the rest retrieved from reference TRBV5-1 and TRBJ1-6, is KAGVTQTPRYLIKTRGQQVTLSCSPISGHRSVSWYQQTPGQGLQFLFEYFSETQRNKGNFPGRFSGRQFSNSRSEMNVSTLELGDSALYLCASSLGLDNSPLHFGNGTRLTVT.

This clonotype came up many times. This chain joins TRBV15 and TRBJ2-3; possibly TRBD1 for D (5 bases). CDR3 length equals 15 residues. Germline CDR1 LNHNV, CDR2 YYDKDF (reference sequence). V lost 4 bases, J lost 0 bases, and 11 bases lay in between. CDR3 sequence reads: CATSNPPGSTDTQYF. CDR3 coding DNA: TGTGCCACCAGCAACCCACCAGGGAGCACAGATACGCAGTATTTT.

In its sample, this clonotype was seen once. A much larger clone lies a single base off, so this may be a read error. The chain has TRBV28 and TRBJ2-3; D is uncertain. Germline CDR1 MDHEN, CDR2 SYDVKM. This CDR3 is 14 amino acids long. In DNA form, the CDR3 reads TGTGCCAGCAGGAGCGCCACGACCCAAGATACGCTGTATTTT. Amino acids: CASRSATTQDTLYF.

This clonotype came up a few times. CDR3 protein: CASCQGAETQYF. In nucleotides, the CDR3 is TGTGCCAGCTGTCAGGGGGCCGAGACCCAGTACTTC. The chain couples TRBV2 to TRBJ2-5; 8 nucleotides match TRBD1. J was trimmed by 5 bases and V by 8 bases; bases with no gene match: 4. Germline V lookup: CDR1 SNHLY, CDR2 FYNNEI. The CDR3 extends over 12 amino acids.

This clonotype was recorded many times. The chain uses TRBV4-3 and TRBJ1-2; 10 bases match TRBD1. V lost 4 bases to trimming and J lost 7 bases; unmatched junction nucleotides: 6. Germline V gene data show CDR1 as LGHNA and CDR2 as YSLEER. The CDR3 spans 14 residues. CDR3 DNA sequence: TGCGCCAGCAGCCGAACGGGACAGGGGCTTGGCTACACCTTC. It codes for CASSRTGQGLGYTF.